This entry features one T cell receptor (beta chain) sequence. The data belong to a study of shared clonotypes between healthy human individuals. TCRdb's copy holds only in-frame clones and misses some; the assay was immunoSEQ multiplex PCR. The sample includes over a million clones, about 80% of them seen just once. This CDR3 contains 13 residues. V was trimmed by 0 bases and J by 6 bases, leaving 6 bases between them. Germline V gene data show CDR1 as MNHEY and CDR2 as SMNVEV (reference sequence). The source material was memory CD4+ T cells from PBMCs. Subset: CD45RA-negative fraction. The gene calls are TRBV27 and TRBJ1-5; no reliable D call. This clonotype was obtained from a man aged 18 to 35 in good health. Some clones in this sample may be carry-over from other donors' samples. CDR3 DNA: TGTGCCAGCAGTTTATCGCGGATTCAGCCCCAGCATTTT. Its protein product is CASSLSRIQPQHF.